One TCR beta chain is described in this entry. Its antigen is unknown. Per-base qualities were not stored, and no clone one base away is much larger. Each donor gave one peripheral blood draw, averaging approximately 120 mL, which was collected into heparinised tubes. A BD FACSAria II was used to sort naive, central memory, regulatory and stem cell-like memory CD4+ T cells with a panel that included CD45RO, CCR7, CD25, CD127, CD95 and CD27. Every sorted population had a purity above 95%. PBMCs were isolated right away by Lymphoprep density gradient centrifugation and were stained directly, without culture. So that batch effects would be minimized, each experiment stained and sorted samples in pairs, pairing one healthy donor with one patient. The data belong to a study of beta chain features in type 1 diabetes (dated by TCRdb to the late 2010s). Broadly, across the study: No differences in mean age, gender distribution, total cell number or subset yield were found between patients and healthy donors. Across all samples, almost 110 million sorted cells were examined, and cell number per subset correlated strongly with RNA yield. In the study, recently diagnosed type 1 diabetes patients and matched healthy donors were compared on the TCRB repertoires of their sorted circulating CD4+ T cell subsets. Regulatory and stem cell-like memory subsets were isolated from only 8 patients and 8 healthy donors, whereas naive and central memory subsets came from all 30 or so donors.

Broad study findings and their caveats: At VDJ recombination sites, patients with type 1 diabetes made fewer insertions and deleted more nucleotides, a pattern implying thymic rearrangement abnormalities. Type 1 diabetes patients showed a moderate but significant shortening of TCRB CDR3 length in all four CD4+ subsets. PCR might favor shorter templates, but patient and control samples were amplified and corrected together, so any skew would affect both groups equally. Because cDNA was sequenced instead of genomic DNA, highly expressing activated cells could be over-represented, though the groups showed no difference in activation or CD3 levels. Only small numbers of individuals were included in the HLA sub-analyses, which left unresolved whether HLA type had any influence on TCRB rearrangement. Naive, central memory and regulatory TCRB repertoires appeared more similar among patients than among healthy donors.

The entire amount of isolated RNA was reverse transcribed using the High Capacity cDNA Reverse Transcription Kit, so the sequenced TCRB transcripts were expressed ones. Deep immunoSEQ sequencing was applied to naive, central memory and regulatory T cell samples, giving an average of roughly 3.5 million total reads per sample. Sorted cells were lysed in RLT buffer, and RNA was extracted using DNase-treated RNeasy Micro or Mini kits according to cell number. Each cell subset was processed on its own to prevent cross-contamination, while patient and healthy donor samples were processed together. The immunoSEQ multiplex PCR was used to amplify TCRB sequences from cDNA, yielding 87-bp fragments that span the CDR3 region. Sequencing of the amplicons was performed on the Illumina HiSeq platform. In the authors' own workflow: PCR bias was computationally corrected using synthetic template baselines, reads within Hamming distance 2 were collapsed, and singletons that could not be merged were discarded. By aligning reads against IMGT, V, D and J genes, CDR3 length, and insertions or deletions at six rearrangement sites were assigned. Within each subset, clonotype counts were normalized to the number of sorted cells before true diversity and Gini coefficients were calculated with the tcR R package. Repertoire sharing was quantified using the overlap coefficient calculated on TCRB nucleotide sequences. As a proxy for the pre-selection repertoire, out-of-frame TCRB sequences from naive cells were analyzed. Drawn from immuneACCESS, this table holds only the in-frame rearrangements with V and J called that TCRdb kept. Clones are partly lost; checked studies trace under half to an unresolved V gene and leave the rest unexplained. V, J and clone size are those of that table, while D and trimming were read from the DNA. The sample table shows around 300,000 clones, and about 15% are seen once. The ten biggest clones cover less than 0.02% of the sample.

The material sequenced was naive CD4+ T cells from blood. The cell subset or site tag for this specimen amounts to: true naive CD4+ T cells. This TCR was sampled from a man in his late teens or twenties with type 1 diabetes.

The nucleotide sequence reads TGTGCCAGCAGCTTAGAGCTAGCGGGGGGGAGTGGGACCCAGTACTTC. This is translated as CASSLELAGGSGTQYF. The chain joins TRBV11-2 to TRBJ2-5; 12 nucleotides in the junction match TRBD2. Trimming accounts for 0 bases at V and 7 bases at J, while the number of junction bases matched to no gene is 6. The CDR3 sequence holds 16 residues, the cysteine and phenylalanine included. Only the CDR3 DNA is retained, 48 bases long and in frame from the first base. CDR1 and CDR2 are read off the germline V gene as SGHAT and FQNNGV.